These 18 T cell receptor beta chains were all obtained from the same sample, sequenced in a study of beta chain features in type 1 diabetes. Study outcomes and limitations: Within each of all four CD4+ subsets, Type 1 diabetes patients had TCRB CDR3s that were moderately but significantly shorter.

Expressed TCRB transcripts were sequenced after all isolated RNA was converted to cDNA. The protocol was immunoSEQ multiplex PCR, while the TCRdb copy is restricted to in-frame clones and leaves out a portion. The sample records about 230,000 clones, 16% being singletons. Their antigens remain unidentified. Sequencing input: naive CD4+ T cells from blood. All receptors come from a young man with type 1 diabetes.

The chain uses TRBV19 and TRBJ2-1; 9 bases fit TRBD2. After removal of 5 bases from V and 7 bases from J, the junction contained 6 bases not matched to a gene. Germline lookup yields CDR1 LNHDA and CDR2 SQIVND (reference sequence). The CDR3 runs 14 residues. The CDR3 reads CASSFSGSRNEQFF. The CDR3 nucleotides are TGTGCCAGTAGTTTTAGCGGGAGCAGGAATGAGCAGTTCTTC.

V and J are TRBV28 and TRBJ2-7, with D uncertain. V was cut by 8 bases and J by 6 bases, with 11 bases left in between. This CDR3 spans 11 amino acids. Germline assignment: CDR1 MDHEN and CDR2 SYDVKM. Written as DNA, the CDR3 is TGTGCCAGCCATCGGTCATCCGAGCAGTACTTC. It is translated as CASHRSSEQYF.

The gene calls are TRBV18 and TRBJ2-2; the D is unclear. Trimming removed 0 bases from V and 1 base from J, with 12 bases in between. Per germline, CDR1 KGHSH and CDR2 LQKENI. This CDR3 is 17 amino acids long. This chain's CDR3 is CASSPPGTALNTGELFF. CDR3 DNA sequence: TGTGCCAGCTCACCACCGGGAACGGCCCTGAACACCGGGGAGCTGTTTTTT.

The chain couples TRBV19 to TRBJ2-7; the D gene is possibly TRBD1 (5 bases). From germline, CDR1 is LNHDA and CDR2 SQIVND (reference sequence). This CDR3 spans 13 amino acids. The germline V and J ends were trimmed by 5 bases and 3 bases, with 11 bases remaining between them. Written as DNA, the CDR3 is TGTGCCAGTAGTGCCGACAGCCTCTACGAGCAGTACTTC. Translated: CASSADSLYEQYF.

V and J are TRBV4-3 and TRBJ2-3, with no clear D. V dropped 0 bases and J dropped 3 bases, with 7 bases sitting between them. Germline V CDR1 and CDR2: LGHNA, YSLEER. CDR3 length: 14 residues. In DNA, the CDR3 is TGCGCCAGCAGCCAAGAAGTAGCAACAGATACGCAGTATTTT. Encoded protein: CASSQEVATDTQYF.

This sequence joins TRBV7-8 and TRBJ1-5; a possible D gene is TRBD1 (5 bases). CDR3 size: 16 residues. Trimming took off 2 bases at V and 0 bases at J, with 11 bases between the two ends. The germline gives CDR1 SGHVS, CDR2 FQNEAQ. The CDR3 DNA sequence: TGTGCCAGCAGCTTAAGAAGGACAACTAGCAATCAGCCCCAGCATTTT. Translated: CASSLRRTTSNQPQHF.

The V and J genes are TRBV5-1 and TRBJ2-7, with a weak D call TRBD1 (5 bases). The CDR3 runs to 13 residues. The germline V gene has CDR1 SGHRS and CDR2 YFSETQ. With 4 bases removed from V and 4 bases from J, the gap between germline ends came to 12 bases. CDR3 DNA: TGCGCCAGCAGCCCCCCAGGGCGGTACGAGCAGTACTTC. It encodes CASSPPGRYEQYF.

This clone was picked up a small number of times. The chain recombines TRBV7-2 with TRBJ2-5; maybe TRBD2 (6 bases). The germline V gene has CDR1 SGHTA and CDR2 FQGNSA. Deletions cut 2 bases from V and 5 bases from J, with 6 bases between. The CDR3 contains 12 residues. DNA of the CDR3: TGTGCCAGCAGCTTACGGGGGGAGACCCAGTACTTC. Protein sequence: CASSLRGETQYF.

V is TRBV13 and J is TRBJ2-7; 12 nucleotides align to TRBD2. J lost 4 bases, V lost 4 bases, and 11 bases had no gene match. This CDR3 region has 17 residues. Germline V gives CDR1 PRHDT, CDR2 FYEKMQ (reference sequence). The CDR3 reads CASSSLARLAGVYEQYF. In nucleotides, the CDR3 is TGTGCCAGCAGCTCGCTAGCCCGACTAGCGGGAGTTTACGAGCAGTACTTC.

The rearrangement uses TRBV25-1 and TRBJ1-2, with 9 bases that match TRBD1. The germline gives CDR1 MGHDK, CDR2 SYGVNS. CDR3 length equals 13 residues. V lost 5 bases and J lost 6; bases outside the gene matches: 4. The CDR3 DNA reads TGTGCCAGCAGTTCAACAGGGGGCGATGGCTACACCTTC. This codes for CASSSTGGDGYTF.

The V gene is TRBV5-1, the J gene TRBJ2-7; 14 positions agree with TRBD2. In germline, CDR1 is SGHRS, CDR2 YFSETQ. With 4 bases clipped from V and 6 bases from J, the junction kept 3 bases outside the gene matches. The CDR3 contains 14 residues. The CDR3 DNA follows: TGCGCCAGCAGCAGTGGACTAGCGGGAGGCGAGCAGTACTTC. Its translation is CASSSGLAGGEQYF.

In its sample, this clone was seen a few times. The chain uses TRBV9 and TRBJ2-7; TRBD1 agrees at 8 bases. The CDR3 is made up of 14 amino acids. Germline V gene lookup returns CDR1 SGDLS and CDR2 YYNGEE. V lost 1 base and J lost 8; bases outside the gene matches: 8. The CDR3 sequence: CASSVSRQGFQQYF. The CDR3 DNA sequence: TGTGCCAGCAGCGTATCGAGACAGGGGTTTCAGCAGTACTTC.

The V and J genes are TRBV7-9 and TRBJ2-7; TRBD1 is a possible D gene (5 bases). CDR1 SEHNR and CDR2 FQNEAQ come from the germline V gene (reference sequence). Trimming removed 5 bases at V and 0 bases at J, with 11 bases between. The CDR3 is 14 amino acids. The DNA of the CDR3 is TGTGCCAGCAGCCCGCGGACAAGCTCCTACGAGCAGTACTTC. This encodes CASSPRTSSYEQYF.

V is TRBV4-2 and J is TRBJ2-4, with TRBD1 identical over 9 bases. The CDR3 contains 15 residues. With 6 bases clipped from V and 0 bases from J, the junction kept 3 bases outside the gene matches. From germline, CDR1 is LGHNA and CDR2 YNFKEQ. The DNA for the CDR3 is TGTGCCAGCAGTGGACAGGGGTTAGCCAAAAACATTCAGTACTTC. Residues: CASSGQGLAKNIQYF.

This clone was seen only a few times. V usage is TRBV5-4 and J usage is TRBJ2-6, with D possibly being TRBD1 or TRBD2 (6 bases each). This CDR3 is 16 amino acids long. The V gene's germline CDR1 is SGHNT and CDR2 YYREEE (reference sequence). With 5 bases removed from V and 0 bases from J, the gap between germline ends came to 12 bases. In DNA, the CDR3 is TGTGCCAGCAGATTAGGGGGGCGCTCTGGGGCCAACGTCCTGACTTTC. This gives the protein CASRLGGRSGANVLTF.

The chain couples TRBV11-3 to TRBJ2-7; 9 bases fit TRBD1. After removal of 2 bases from V and 3 bases from J, the junction contained 5 bases not matched to a gene. The CDR3 contains 15 residues. CDR1 SGHNT and CDR2 YENEEA come from the germline V gene. The CDR3 reads CASSLRGQGIYEQYF. CDR3 sequence (DNA): TGTGCCAGCAGCTTAAGGGGACAGGGAATCTACGAGCAGTACTTC.

This clone came up a few times. This chain connects TRBV9 to TRBJ2-7; D not certain. The ends were cut back, 0 bases at V and 0 bases at J, with 7 bases in the middle. This CDR3 has 14 residues. The germline gives CDR1 SGDLS, CDR2 YYNGEE. For the CDR3, the DNA is TGTGCCAGCAGCGTAGCTTACAGCTCCTACGAGCAGTACTTC. This sequence encodes CASSVAYSSYEQYF. Full variable domain (remainder filled in from reference TRBV9 and TRBJ2-7): DSGVTQTPKHLITATGQRVTLRCSPRSGDLSVYWYQQSLDQGLQFLIQYYNGEERAKGNILERFSAQQFPDLHSELNLSSLELGDSALYFCASSVAYSSYEQYFGPGTRLTVT.

The chain combines TRBV29-1 with TRBJ2-5, with D uncertain. Trimming stripped 0 bases from V and 9 bases from J, with 11 bases between. CDR3 length: 12 amino acids. The germline CDR1 and CDR2 sequences are SQVTM and ANQGSEA. The CDR3 DNA is TGCAGCGTTGAAGATGCAAATCGGGCCCAGTACTTC. This gives the protein CSVEDANRAQYF.